This TCR beta chain comes out of a study of PD-L1 blockade in urothelial cancer. The overall study: At 3 weeks (second dose) and 6 weeks after starting treatment, blood was analyzed.

This clone was detected only once. This CDR3 is 15 amino acids long. The ends lost 7 bases at V and 3 bases at J; junction bases unmatched: 12. The germline V gene has CDR1 SNHLY and CDR2 FYNNEI. Measured with immunoSEQ multiplex PCR; TCRdb has only the in-frame clones, and not every one. The table shows more than 20,000 clones, with around nine tenths occurring only once. Samples were collected from each patient before treatment and during treatment. Each patient gave between 1 and 8 of them in total. This TCR was sampled from a man aged 50 to 59 with urothelial cancer. The sample consisted of PBMCs, taken around atezolizumab (anti-PD-L1) treatment. The J gene is TRBJ2-7, the V gene TRBV2, with 7 bases fitting TRBD2. CDR3 bases: TGTGCCAGCATTGGGGAGGGGTCGGTGGGCTACGAGCAGTACTTC. Its translation is CASIGEGSVGYEQYF.